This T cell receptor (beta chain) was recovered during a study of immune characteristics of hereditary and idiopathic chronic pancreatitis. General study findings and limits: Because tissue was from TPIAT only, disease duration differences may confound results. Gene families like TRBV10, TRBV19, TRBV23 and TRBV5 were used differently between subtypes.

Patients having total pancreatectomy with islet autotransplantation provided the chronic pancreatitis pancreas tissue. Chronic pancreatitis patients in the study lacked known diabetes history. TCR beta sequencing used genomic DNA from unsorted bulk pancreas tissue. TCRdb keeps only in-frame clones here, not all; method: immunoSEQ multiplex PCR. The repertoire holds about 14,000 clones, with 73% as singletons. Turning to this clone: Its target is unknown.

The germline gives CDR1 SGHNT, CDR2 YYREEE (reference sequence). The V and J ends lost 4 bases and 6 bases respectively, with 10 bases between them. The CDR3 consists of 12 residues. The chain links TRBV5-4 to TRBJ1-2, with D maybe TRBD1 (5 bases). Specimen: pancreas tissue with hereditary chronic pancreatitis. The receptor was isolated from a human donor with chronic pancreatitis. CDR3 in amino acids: CASSLGTDGYTF. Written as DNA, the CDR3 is TGTGCCAGCAGCCTAGGGACGGATGGCTACACCTTC.